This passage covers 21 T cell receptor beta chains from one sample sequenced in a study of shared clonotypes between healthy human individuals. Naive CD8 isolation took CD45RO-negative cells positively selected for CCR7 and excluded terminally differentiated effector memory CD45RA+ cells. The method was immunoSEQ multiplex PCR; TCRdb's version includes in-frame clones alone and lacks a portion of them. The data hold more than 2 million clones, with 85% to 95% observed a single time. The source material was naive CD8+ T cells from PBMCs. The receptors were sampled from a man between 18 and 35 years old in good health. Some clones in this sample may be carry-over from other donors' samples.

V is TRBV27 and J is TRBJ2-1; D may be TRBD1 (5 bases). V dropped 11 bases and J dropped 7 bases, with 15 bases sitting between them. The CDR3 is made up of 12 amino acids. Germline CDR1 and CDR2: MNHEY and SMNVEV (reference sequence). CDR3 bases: TGTGCCTCTCGGGCAGGGAAGAATGAGCAGTTCTTC. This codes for CASRAGKNEQFF.

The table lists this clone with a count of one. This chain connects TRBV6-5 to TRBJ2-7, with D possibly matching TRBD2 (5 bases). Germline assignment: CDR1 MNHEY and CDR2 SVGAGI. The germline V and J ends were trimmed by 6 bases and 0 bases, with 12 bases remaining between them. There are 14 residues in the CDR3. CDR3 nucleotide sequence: TGTGCCAGCAGGGCAGTCAGCGGCTCCTACGAGCAGTACTTC. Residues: CASRAVSGSYEQYF.

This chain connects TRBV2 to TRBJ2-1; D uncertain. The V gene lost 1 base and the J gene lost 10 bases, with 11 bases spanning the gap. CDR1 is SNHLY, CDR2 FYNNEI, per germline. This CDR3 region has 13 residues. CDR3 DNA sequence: TGTGCCAGCAGTGAAGGGGGTGGCCGGGAGCAGTTCTTC. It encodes CASSEGGGREQFF.

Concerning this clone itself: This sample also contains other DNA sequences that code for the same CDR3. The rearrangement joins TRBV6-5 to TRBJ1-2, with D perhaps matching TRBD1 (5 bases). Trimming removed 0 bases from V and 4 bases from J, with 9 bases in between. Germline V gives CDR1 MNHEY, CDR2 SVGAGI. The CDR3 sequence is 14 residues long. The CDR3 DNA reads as TGTGCCAGCAGTTACTCGGAAGGGGCCTATGGCTACACCTTC. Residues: CASSYSEGAYGYTF.

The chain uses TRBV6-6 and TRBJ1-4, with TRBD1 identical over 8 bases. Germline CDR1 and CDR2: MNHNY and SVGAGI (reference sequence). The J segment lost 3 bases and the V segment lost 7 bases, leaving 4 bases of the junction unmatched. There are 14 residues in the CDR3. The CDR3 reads CASTGTGPNEKLFF. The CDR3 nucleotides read TGTGCCAGCACCGGGACAGGACCTAATGAAAAACTGTTTTTT.

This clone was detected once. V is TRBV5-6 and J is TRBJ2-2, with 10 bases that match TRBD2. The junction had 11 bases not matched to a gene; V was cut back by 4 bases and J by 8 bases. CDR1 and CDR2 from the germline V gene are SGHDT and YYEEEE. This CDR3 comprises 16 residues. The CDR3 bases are TGTGCCAGCAGCGAAAGTAGCGGGAGGCTCTTTGGGGAGCTGTTTTTT. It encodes CASSESSGRLFGELFF. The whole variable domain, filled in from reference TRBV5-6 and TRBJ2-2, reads DAGVTQSPTHLIKTRGQQVTLRCSPKSGHDTVSWYQQALGQGPQFIFQYYEEEERQRGNFPDRFSGHQFPNYSSELNVNALLLGDSALYLCASSESSGRLFGELFFGEGSRLTVL.

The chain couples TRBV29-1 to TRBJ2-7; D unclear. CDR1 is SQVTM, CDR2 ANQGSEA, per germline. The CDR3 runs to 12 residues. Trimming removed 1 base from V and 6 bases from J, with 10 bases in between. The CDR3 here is CSVEVAGVEQYF. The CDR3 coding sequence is TGCAGCGTTGAAGTTGCCGGCGTCGAGCAGTACTTC.

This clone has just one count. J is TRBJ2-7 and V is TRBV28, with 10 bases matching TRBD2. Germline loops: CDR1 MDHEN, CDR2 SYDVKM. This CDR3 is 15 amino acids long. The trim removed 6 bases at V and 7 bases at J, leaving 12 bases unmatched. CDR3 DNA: TGTGCCAGCAGCCTAGCGGGAGAAAGGTCGGGAGAGCAGTACTTC. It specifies CASSLAGERSGEQYF. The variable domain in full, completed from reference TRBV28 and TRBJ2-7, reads DVKVTQSSRYLVKRTGEKVFLECVQDMDHENMFWYRQDPGLGLRLIYFSYDVKMKEKGDIPEGYSVSREKKERFSLILESASTNQTSMYLCASSLAGERSGEQYFGPGTRLTVT.

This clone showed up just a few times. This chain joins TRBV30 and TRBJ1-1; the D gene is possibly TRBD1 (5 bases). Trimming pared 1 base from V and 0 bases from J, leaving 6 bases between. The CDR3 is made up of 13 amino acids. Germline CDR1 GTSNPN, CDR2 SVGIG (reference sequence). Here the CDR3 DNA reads TGTGCCTGGAGTGCCAGGGTGAACACTGAAGCTTTCTTT. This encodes CAWSARVNTEAFF.

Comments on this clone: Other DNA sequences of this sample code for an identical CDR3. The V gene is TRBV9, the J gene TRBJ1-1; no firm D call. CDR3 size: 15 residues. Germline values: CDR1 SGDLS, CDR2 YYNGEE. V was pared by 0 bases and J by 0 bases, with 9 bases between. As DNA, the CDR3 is TGTGCCAGCAGCGTAGTGGACCGGATGAACACTGAAGCTTTCTTT. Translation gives CASSVVDRMNTEAFF. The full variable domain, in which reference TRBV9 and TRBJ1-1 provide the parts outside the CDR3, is DSGVTQTPKHLITATGQRVTLRCSPRSGDLSVYWYQQSLDQGLQFLIQYYNGEERAKGNILERFSAQQFPDLHSELNLSSLELGDSALYFCASSVVDRMNTEAFFGQGTRLTVV.

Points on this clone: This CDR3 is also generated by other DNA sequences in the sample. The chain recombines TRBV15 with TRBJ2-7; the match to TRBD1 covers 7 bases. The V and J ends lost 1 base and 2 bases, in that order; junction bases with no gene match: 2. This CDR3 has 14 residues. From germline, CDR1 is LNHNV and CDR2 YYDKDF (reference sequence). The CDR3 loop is CATSRGQGAYEQYF. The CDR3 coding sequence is TGTGCCACCAGCAGAGGTCAGGGGGCCTACGAGCAGTACTTC.

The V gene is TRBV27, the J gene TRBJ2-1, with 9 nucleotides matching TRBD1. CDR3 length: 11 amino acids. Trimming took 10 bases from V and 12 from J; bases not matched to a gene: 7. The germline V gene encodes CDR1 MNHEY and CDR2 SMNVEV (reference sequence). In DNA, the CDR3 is TGTGCCACCGGGACAGGGTCTGGGCAGTTCTTC. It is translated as CATGTGSGQFF.

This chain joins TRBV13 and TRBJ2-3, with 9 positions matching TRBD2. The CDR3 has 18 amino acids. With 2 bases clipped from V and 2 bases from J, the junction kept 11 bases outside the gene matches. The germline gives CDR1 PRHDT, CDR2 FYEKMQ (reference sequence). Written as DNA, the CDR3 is TGTGCCAGCAGCTTATTTCCCCGCGGGGGGGAATTCACAGATACGCAGTATTTT. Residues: CASSLFPRGGEFTDTQYF.

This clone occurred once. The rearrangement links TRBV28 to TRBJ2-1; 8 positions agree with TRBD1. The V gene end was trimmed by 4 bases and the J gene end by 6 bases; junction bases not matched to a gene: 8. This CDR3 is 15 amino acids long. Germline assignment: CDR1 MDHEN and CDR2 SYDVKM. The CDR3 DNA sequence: TGTGCCAGCAGTTCCGAGGACAGGGAAATCAATGAGCAGTTCTTC. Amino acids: CASSSEDREINEQFF.

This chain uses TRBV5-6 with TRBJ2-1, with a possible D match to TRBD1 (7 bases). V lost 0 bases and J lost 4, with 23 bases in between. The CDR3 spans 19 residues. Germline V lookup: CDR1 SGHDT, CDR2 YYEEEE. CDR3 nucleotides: TGTGCCAGCAGCTTGGAAGGGGGCCCGAGTAGCGGAGCTTACAATGAGCAGTTCTTC. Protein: CASSLEGGPSSGAYNEQFF.

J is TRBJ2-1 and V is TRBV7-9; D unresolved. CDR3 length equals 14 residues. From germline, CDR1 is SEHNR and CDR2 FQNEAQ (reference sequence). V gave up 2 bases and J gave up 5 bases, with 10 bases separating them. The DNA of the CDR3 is TGTGCCAGCAGCTTAACCCTCACTGACAATGAGCAGTTCTTC. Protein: CASSLTLTDNEQFF. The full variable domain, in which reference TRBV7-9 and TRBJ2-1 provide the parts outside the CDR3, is DTGVSQNPRHKITKRGQNVTFRCDPISEHNRLYWYRQTLGQGPEFLTYFQNEAQLEKSRLLSDRFSAERPKGSFSTLEIQRTEQGDSAMYLCASSLTLTDNEQFFGPGTRLTVL.

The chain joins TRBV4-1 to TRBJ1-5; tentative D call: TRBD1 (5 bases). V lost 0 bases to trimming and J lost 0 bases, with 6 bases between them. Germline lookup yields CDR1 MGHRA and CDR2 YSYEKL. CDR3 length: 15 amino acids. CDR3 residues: CASSQEGVSNQPQHF. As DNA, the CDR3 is TGCGCCAGCAGCCAAGAAGGGGTTAGCAATCAGCCCCAGCATTTT.

The CDR3 DNA follows: TGTGCTAGTGGTTGGGACCATTACAATGAGCAGTTCTTC. Its translation: CASGWDHYNEQFF. The chain uses TRBV12-5 and TRBJ2-1; either TRBD1 or TRBD2 may fit D (5 bases each). V lost 4 bases to trimming and J lost 4 bases, with 8 bases between them. CDR1 is LGHNT and CDR2 is FRNRAP in the germline V gene. This CDR3 spans 13 amino acids.

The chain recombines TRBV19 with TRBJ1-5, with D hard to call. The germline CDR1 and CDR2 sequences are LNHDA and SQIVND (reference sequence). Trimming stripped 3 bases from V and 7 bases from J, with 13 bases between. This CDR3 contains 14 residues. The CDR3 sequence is CASSIKGIGQPQHF. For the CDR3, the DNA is TGTGCCAGTAGTATCAAAGGAATTGGCCAGCCCCAGCATTTT.

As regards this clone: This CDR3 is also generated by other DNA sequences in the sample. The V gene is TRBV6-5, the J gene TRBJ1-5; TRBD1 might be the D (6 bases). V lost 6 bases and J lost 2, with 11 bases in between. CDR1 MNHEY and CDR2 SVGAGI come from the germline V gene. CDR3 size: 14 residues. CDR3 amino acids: CASREGGGNQPQHF. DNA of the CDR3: TGTGCCAGCAGGGAGGGGGGAGGCAATCAGCCCCAGCATTTT.

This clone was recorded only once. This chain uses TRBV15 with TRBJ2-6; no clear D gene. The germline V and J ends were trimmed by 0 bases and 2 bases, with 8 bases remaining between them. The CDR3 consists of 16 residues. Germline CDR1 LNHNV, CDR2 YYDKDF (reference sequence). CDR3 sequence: CATSRDTGAGANVLTF. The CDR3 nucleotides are TGTGCCACCAGCAGAGACACTGGGGCTGGGGCCAACGTCCTGACTTTC.